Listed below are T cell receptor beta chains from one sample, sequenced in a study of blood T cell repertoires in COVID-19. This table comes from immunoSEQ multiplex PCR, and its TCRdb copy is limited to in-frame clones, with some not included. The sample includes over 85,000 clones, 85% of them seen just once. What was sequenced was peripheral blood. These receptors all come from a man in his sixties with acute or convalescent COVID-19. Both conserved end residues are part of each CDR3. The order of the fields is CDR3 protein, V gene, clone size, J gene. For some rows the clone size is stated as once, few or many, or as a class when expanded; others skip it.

CDR3 protein: CASTPGFVDEQYF
V gene: TRBV6-5
clone size: .
J gene: TRBJ2-7

CDR3 protein: CASSEARDGNQPQHF
V gene: TRBV6-1
clone size: .
J gene: TRBJ1-5

CDR3 protein: CASRQEETQYF
V gene: TRBV5-8
clone size: .
J gene: TRBJ2-5

CDR3 protein: CASSFGDRGFTDEQFF
V gene: TRBV5-1
clone size: .
J gene: TRBJ2-1

CDR3 protein: CASSFWARVGRNEKLFF
V gene: TRBV5-1
clone size: .
J gene: TRBJ1-4

CDR3 protein: CASSLERTVGTEAFF
V gene: TRBV11-1
clone size: .
J gene: TRBJ1-1

CDR3 protein: CASSQADGTGGYEQYF
V gene: TRBV4-2
clone size: .
J gene: TRBJ2-7

CDR3 protein: CASSKSNYGYTF
V gene: TRBV28
clone size: .
J gene: TRBJ1-2

CDR3 protein: CASSADREDTQYF
V gene: TRBV6-6
clone size: .
J gene: TRBJ2-3

CDR3 protein: CASSFPLLAGGPNTGELFF
V gene: TRBV27
clone size: .
J gene: TRBJ2-2

CDR3 protein: CASSYSGSGYTDTQYF
V gene: TRBV6-5
clone size: few
J gene: TRBJ2-3

CDR3 protein: CATSDLGHEQYF
V gene: TRBV24-1
clone size: .
J gene: TRBJ2-7

CDR3 protein: CASPHPASGGRQQFF
V gene: TRBV7-2
clone size: .
J gene: TRBJ2-1

CDR3 protein: CASSPTSGATGELFF
V gene: TRBV3-1/TRBV3-2
clone size: .
J gene: TRBJ2-2

CDR3 protein: CASSESTGGIGANYGYTF
V gene: TRBV10-1
clone size: .
J gene: TRBJ1-2

CDR3 protein: CSASPSSYEQYF
V gene: TRBV20-1
clone size: few
J gene: TRBJ2-7

CDR3 protein: CASSPEPGQGYSPLHF
V gene: TRBV18
clone size: .
J gene: TRBJ1-6

CDR3 protein: CASSQSFGGSNQPQHF
V gene: TRBV16
clone size: .
J gene: TRBJ1-5

CDR3 protein: CASSLGRLAGAASTDTQYF
V gene: TRBV5-1
clone size: .
J gene: TRBJ2-3

CDR3 protein: CASSLSTVNYGYTF
V gene: TRBV7-9
clone size: .
J gene: TRBJ1-2

CDR3 protein: CSVADNEQFF
V gene: TRBV29-1
clone size: .
J gene: TRBJ2-1

CDR3 protein: CASSPWTGGIWTEAFF
V gene: TRBV7-3
clone size: once
J gene: TRBJ1-1

CDR3 protein: CASRPTGTLNTEAFF
V gene: TRBV9
clone size: .
J gene: TRBJ1-1

CDR3 protein: CASSRGLAGASDTQYF
V gene: TRBV3-1/TRBV3-2
clone size: .
J gene: TRBJ2-3

CDR3 protein: CASSYADRVNQPQHF
V gene: TRBV6-2/TRBV6-3
clone size: .
J gene: TRBJ1-5

CDR3 protein: CASSLAGTQAGNTIYF
V gene: TRBV5-1
clone size: .
J gene: TRBJ1-3

CDR3 protein: CAWTQRGTGGYTF
V gene: TRBV30
clone size: .
J gene: TRBJ1-2

CDR3 protein: CASSLGGVKNSPLHF
V gene: TRBV13
clone size: .
J gene: TRBJ1-6

CDR3 protein: CASSFSGTNTGELFF
V gene: TRBV9
clone size: .
J gene: TRBJ2-2

CDR3 protein: CASSALVGGGTEAFF
V gene: TRBV9
clone size: .
J gene: TRBJ1-1

CDR3 protein: CASSFGVTTGELFF
V gene: TRBV11-2
clone size: .
J gene: TRBJ2-2

CDR3 protein: CASSMGQVSYEQYF
V gene: TRBV19
clone size: .
J gene: TRBJ2-7

CDR3 protein: CASSLGAGGRETQYF
V gene: TRBV7-2
clone size: .
J gene: TRBJ2-5

CDR3 protein: CASRRENTGELFF
V gene: TRBV6-5
clone size: .
J gene: TRBJ2-2

CDR3 protein: CASSSRQGPEAFF
V gene: TRBV27
clone size: few
J gene: TRBJ1-1

CDR3 protein: CASSLAYASGVNEQFF
V gene: TRBV7-6
clone size: few
J gene: TRBJ2-1

CDR3 protein: CASSRMGRSNQPQHF
V gene: TRBV7-2
clone size: .
J gene: TRBJ1-5